This T cell receptor beta chain was documented in a study of vaccination and CD4 T cells after COVID-19 (dated by TCRdb to between 2020 and 2023). About the investigation overall: SARS-CoV-2 positivity had been established in the convalescent patients by nasal swab PCR, and mild disease was recorded in about 9 of these patients and severe disease in one. Each participant got two doses of either the Pfizer-BioNTech BNT162b2 vaccine (n=8) or the Moderna mRNA-1273 vaccine (n=2). The spike-specific CD4+ TCR repertoire was compared before and after mRNA vaccination in over nine COVID-19 convalescent patients and several infection-naive healthy vaccine recipients. Post-COVID blood samples from convalescent patients were collected a median of roughly 100 days after diagnosis, with a range of roughly 35 to 161 days. Post-vaccine blood samples were taken a median of about 72 days after the second vaccine dose, with a range of about 12 to 250 days. Culture stimuli were overlapping spike peptide pools from SARS-CoV-2 and from the common cold coronaviruses HCoV-NL63, HCoV-OC43 and HCoV-229E. Six males and four females were included in the convalescent cohort, with two Hispanic individuals, seven Caucasians, two Asians and one multiracial person represented. As controls, cultures received a CEFX viral epitope pool (the positive control), an HIV-1 Nef peptide pool (the negative control), or no peptide at all. General study outcomes and caveats: In convalescent patients, a median around 84% of post-vaccine SARS-CoV-2-reactive clones were detected only after vaccination, and vaccine-specific priming was suggested by this finding. The study included relatively few convalescent patients and did not analyze early timepoints after natural infection. The median number of SARS-CoV-2-reactive clonotypes rose from around 21 after infection to roughly 38 after vaccination, but the change was not significant. In convalescent patients, nearly all vaccine-specific clones (304 of 307) were found to be mono-reactive for SARS-CoV-2 spike rather than cross-reactive with common cold coronaviruses.

Regarding this clonotype: Its specific antigen is unknown. The input lacks base qualities; no much larger clone sits a single base away.

The label giving this sample's treatment or condition can be read as: roughly 10-day PBMC culture with coronavirus spike peptide pools or control peptides (ViraFEST assay). The study used the ViraFEST assay, which expanded antigen-specific T cells with peptide pools and then identified expanded clonotypes by TCR sequencing. Positive SARS-CoV-2 PCR tests in the convalescent patients dated from March to December 2020, before Alpha, Beta and Delta variants emerged in the United States. Over 1.5 million PBMCs per well were cultured in IMDM with 5% human AB serum and 8.5 to 10 IU/ml IL-2, plus 10 ug/ml peptide pools. On days 3 and 7, half of the culture medium was replaced with fresh IL-2-containing medium. CD4+ T cells were isolated after around ten days of culture through negative selection using the EasySep CD4+ T cell isolation kit. Ficoll-Paque Plus gradient centrifugation was used to isolate PBMCs from whole blood, and the isolated PBMCs were then either used fresh or cryopreserved at -140C. Triplicate wells were generally used for each culture condition.

Preparation of the library involved PCR. DNA from cultured CD4+ T cells underwent TCR sequencing with the Oncomine TCR Beta short-read assay at the Johns Hopkins FTIC core. Genomic DNA was extracted from the cultured CD4+ T cells with the QIAamp micro DNA kit. The Oncomine TCR Beta libraries from cultured CD4+ T cells were pooled using unique dual indexes and then sequenced on an Illumina iSeq 100. The paper's processing steps were these. Non-productive sequences were removed, and CDR3s that did not start with C, did not end with F or W, or were shorter than 7 amino acids were discarded. Antigen-specific clonotypes were identified using the MANAFEST web application through comparison of peptide-stimulated wells with reference and other culture wells. An FDR below 0.05, an odds ratio above 5, and a productive frequency above 0.1% in at least two of three replicate wells were required for clones to be considered positive. Clonotypes that were significantly expanded in both SARS-CoV-2 spike wells and at least one common cold coronavirus spike condition were defined as cross-reactive. Similarity between CDR3 sequences was evaluated in R version 3.6.1 using Levenshtein distances (stringdist) and unrooted phylogenetic trees (ape). Starting from the raw public reads, TCRdb applied fastp trimming at Q25, assembled clones with MiXCR and retained in-frame beta chains. Identical CDR3 protein sequences are pooled into one entry, listed with their most common genes and DNA. The V and J calls, along with clone size, are taken from TCRdb and not from the paper's own processing. The sample yields under 20,000 distinct CDR3 sequences; roughly 40% were counted once. About 27% of the sample rests with the top ten.

For CDR1 and CDR2, the germline V gene lists SGHTA and FQGNSA. Trimming at the junction amounts to 1 base on V and 7 bases on J, and the germline ends lie 10 bases apart. The CDR3 holds 13 amino acids from the cysteine to the phenylalanine. Only CDR3 DNA is held: 39 bases, read in frame from base 1. This sequence uses TRBV7-2 and TRBJ2-5; tentative D gene TRBD2, with 5 bases matching. The specimen was CD4+ T cells from blood, cultured in vitro, collected before SARS-CoV-2 vaccination. This TCR was sampled from a human donor who had recovered from COVID-19. The nucleotide sequence is TGTGCCAGCAGCTTAGAATCCCGGGGGACCCAGTACTTC. It encodes CASSLESRGTQYF.